One sample yielded the 8 T cell receptor beta chains listed below, sequenced in a study of cytomegalovirus exposure and HLA in healthy donors. TCRdb keeps only in-frame clones here, not all; method: immunoSEQ multiplex PCR. This sample has 260,000 or so clones, with 80% to 95% found just once. Source material: PBMCs. Receptors originate from a woman in her thirties in good health and CMV-seronegative.

The chain carries TRBV6-5 and TRBJ2-3; D unresolved. The CDR3 runs 14 residues. Germline V CDR1 and CDR2: MNHEY, SVGAGI. V gave up 7 bases and J gave up 6 bases, with 17 bases separating them. CDR3 DNA sequence: TGTGCCAGCACCTCTCGGCCGGCCGTGGATACGCAGTATTTT. As protein: CASTSRPAVDTQYF.

V and J are TRBV7-6 and TRBJ1-5; possibly TRBD1 for D (6 bases). The V gene's germline CDR1 is SGHVS and CDR2 FNYEAQ. Between the trimmed V and J ends, which lost 5 bases and 5 bases, there was a span of 16 bases. The CDR3 extends over 15 amino acids. CDR3 DNA: TGTGCCAGCAGCCAAAGCACAGGGTCAGATCAGCCCCAGCATTTT. This gives the protein CASSQSTGSDQPQHF.

The genes are TRBV19 and TRBJ2-7; D gene unclear. V lost 2 bases and J lost 5, with 10 bases in between. The CDR3 has 13 amino acids. The germline gives CDR1 LNHDA, CDR2 SQIVND (reference sequence). CDR3 sequence: CASSISPSNEQYF. Here the CDR3 DNA reads TGTGCCAGTAGTATATCCCCCTCGAACGAGCAGTACTTC.

The chain links TRBV11-2 to TRBJ2-7; perhaps TRBD2 as D (5 bases). With 3 bases removed from V and 3 bases from J, the gap between germline ends came to 18 bases. Germline V gene data show CDR1 as SGHAT and CDR2 as FQNNGV. This CDR3 is built from 16 residues. CDR3 sequence reads: CASSFLAQDSFYEQYF. CDR3 sequence (DNA): TGTGCCAGCAGCTTTTTAGCGCAAGACTCCTTCTACGAGCAGTACTTC.

This rearrangement joins TRBV4-1 to TRBJ2-1; D might be TRBD1 or TRBD2, each matching 5 bases. Germline CDR1 MGHRA, CDR2 YSYEKL. Trimming shortened V by 3 bases and J by 7 bases, and 19 bases separated the two germline ends. The CDR3 loop spans 16 amino acids. The CDR3 loop is CASSHDTGSTGNEQFF. The CDR3 DNA follows: TGCGCCAGCAGCCACGACACAGGTAGCACGGGGAATGAGCAGTTCTTC.

This chain connects TRBV6-1 to TRBJ2-7; 10 nucleotides line up with TRBD2. V lost 0 bases to trimming and J lost 1 base; unmatched junction nucleotides: 18. The CDR3 consists of 21 residues. Germline V gene sequence: CDR1 MNHNS, CDR2 SASEGT. CDR3 sequence: CASSEATTVRGLAGVSYEQYF. The CDR3 bases are TGTGCCAGCAGTGAAGCGACGACAGTTAGGGGGCTAGCGGGAGTGTCCTACGAGCAGTACTTC.

The chain is built from TRBV23-1 and TRBJ1-2; D uncertain. Being an ORF, TRBV23-1 has a function that is uncertain. There are 11 residues in the CDR3. V was clipped by 3 bases and J by 4 bases, with 3 bases between them. CDR3: CASSHLYGYTF. The CDR3 DNA follows: TGCGCCAGCAGTCACCTCTATGGCTACACCTTC.

The chain combines TRBV27 with TRBJ1-5; D is uncertain. Deletions cut 3 bases from V and 11 bases from J, with 23 bases between. CDR3 length equals 16 residues. Germline loops: CDR1 MNHEY, CDR2 SMNVEV (reference sequence). The CDR3 loop reads CASSFVAGGKSKAQHF. In DNA form, the CDR3 reads TGTGCCAGCAGTTTTGTTGCGGGAGGTAAATCAAAGGCCCAGCATTTT.